These 10 T cell receptor beta chains share one sample of origin, sequenced in a study of blood T cell repertoires in COVID-19. Here immunoSEQ multiplex PCR was the method, and the copy in TCRdb shows in-frame clones only, minus some. Here the sample spans roughly 150,000 clones, 79% being singletons. Source material: PBMCs or T cells enriched from blood (not recorded which). All receptors derive from a woman between 65 and 79 years old in a cohort exposed to, infected with or recovered from COVID-19 (not recorded which).

The chain has TRBV5-1 and TRBJ1-5; the D is unclear. CDR1 SGHRS and CDR2 YFSETQ come from the germline V gene. CDR3 size: 15 residues. The V gene lost 0 bases and the J gene lost 1 base, with 8 bases spanning the gap. The DNA of the CDR3 is TGCGCCAGCAGCTTGGGTCTCTCGAGCAATCAGCCCCAGCATTTT. Its protein product is CASSLGLSSNQPQHF.

This clone was recorded once. V usage is TRBV9 and J usage is TRBJ2-2; the match to TRBD1 covers 7 bases. This CDR3 has 15 amino acids. The V and J ends lost 3 bases and 6 bases, in that order; junction bases with no gene match: 8. Germline V CDR1 and CDR2: SGDLS, YYNGEE. The CDR3 DNA reads TGTGCCAGCAGCGCAGGACAGGTCACACCCGGGGAGCTGTTTTTT. It specifies CASSAGQVTPGELFF.

The J gene is TRBJ2-7, the V gene TRBV28, with 10 nucleotides matching TRBD2. The CDR3 is 15 amino acids. V was pared by 2 bases and J by 5 bases, with 6 bases of the junction left unmatched. Per the germline V gene, CDR1 is MDHEN and CDR2 is SYDVKM. The CDR3 protein is CASSLQASGSHEQYF. The CDR3 nucleotides read TGTGCCAGCAGTTTACAAGCTAGCGGGAGCCACGAGCAGTACTTC.

This sequence joins TRBV6-6 and TRBJ2-2; TRBD2 aligns across 8 bases. Germline assignment: CDR1 MNHNY and CDR2 SVGAGI (reference sequence). The length of the CDR3 is 15 residues. Trimming took 5 bases from V and 7 from J; bases not matched to a gene: 9. Here the CDR3 DNA reads TGTGCCAGCAGTCCGAGCGGGAGAGGGGGCGGGGAGCTGTTTTTT. Translated: CASSPSGRGGGELFF.

The genes are TRBV25-1 and TRBJ2-7; 7 bases agree with TRBD1. This CDR3 has 15 amino acids. From germline, CDR1 is MGHDK and CDR2 SYGVNS. V lost 6 bases to trimming and J lost 1 base; unmatched junction nucleotides: 9. CDR3 coding DNA: TGTGCCAGCAGCCCGACAGGGATACTTTCCTACGAGCAGTACTTC. It yields the protein CASSPTGILSYEQYF.

The V and J genes are TRBV7-3 and TRBJ2-3, with 11 nucleotides matching TRBD1. From germline, CDR1 is SGHTA and CDR2 FQGTGA. This CDR3 is built from 16 residues. Trimming removed 2 bases from V and 7 bases from J; junction bases left unmatched: 8. CDR3 DNA sequence: TGTGCCAGCAGCTTATCGGGGACAGGGGGTACAAATACGCAGTATTTT. This gives the protein CASSLSGTGGTNTQYF.

The J gene is TRBJ1-2, the V gene TRBV28; possible D gene TRBD1, 5 bases. This CDR3 is built from 15 residues. Per germline, CDR1 MDHEN and CDR2 SYDVKM. V was pared by 5 bases and J by 0 bases, with 13 bases between. CDR3 residues: CASSKLQAANYGYTF. The CDR3 DNA follows: TGTGCCAGCAGTAAACTACAGGCTGCTAACTATGGCTACACCTTC.

The chain recombines TRBV5-1 with TRBJ1-4, with a possible D match to TRBD1 (5 bases). The CDR3 runs 14 residues. V dropped 6 bases and J dropped 7 bases, with 16 bases sitting between them. Looked up from germline, CDR1 is SGHRS and CDR2 is YFSETQ. CDR3 amino acids: CASMRGGRGEKLFF. CDR3 coding DNA: TGCGCCAGCATGCGGGGCGGTAGGGGTGAAAAACTGTTTTTT.

The chain recombines TRBV15 with TRBJ2-5; possible D gene TRBD1, 6 bases. CDR1 is LNHNV and CDR2 is YYDKDF in the germline V gene (reference sequence). The V gene lost 8 bases and the J gene lost 5 bases, with 18 bases spanning the gap. CDR3 size: 14 residues. CDR3 region: CATSTLGAGETQYF. CDR3 bases: TGTGCCACCTCCACCTTGGGGGCCGGGGAGACCCAGTACTTC.

The V gene is TRBV27, the J gene TRBJ2-5, with TRBD1 identical over 7 bases. The length of the CDR3 is 16 residues. Germline V gives CDR1 MNHEY, CDR2 SMNVEV (reference sequence). After removal of 0 bases from V and 5 bases from J, the junction contained 9 bases not matched to a gene. The CDR3 is CASSLSPWTGGETQYF. As DNA, the CDR3 is TGTGCCAGCAGTTTATCTCCTTGGACAGGCGGGGAGACCCAGTACTTC.